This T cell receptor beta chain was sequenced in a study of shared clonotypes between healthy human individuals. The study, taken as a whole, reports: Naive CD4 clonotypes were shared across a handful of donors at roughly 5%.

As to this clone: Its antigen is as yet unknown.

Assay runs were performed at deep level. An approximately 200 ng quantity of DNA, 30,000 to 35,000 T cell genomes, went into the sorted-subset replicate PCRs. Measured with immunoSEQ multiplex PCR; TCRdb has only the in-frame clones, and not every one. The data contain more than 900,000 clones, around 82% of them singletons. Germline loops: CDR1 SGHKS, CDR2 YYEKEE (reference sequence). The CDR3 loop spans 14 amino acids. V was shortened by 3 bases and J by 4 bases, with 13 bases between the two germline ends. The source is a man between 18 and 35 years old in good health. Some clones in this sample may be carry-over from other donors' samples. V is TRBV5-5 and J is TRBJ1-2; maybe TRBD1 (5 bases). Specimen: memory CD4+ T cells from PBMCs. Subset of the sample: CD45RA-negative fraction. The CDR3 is CASSYDRYSYGYTF. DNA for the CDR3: TGTGCCAGCAGCTACGACAGATACTCCTATGGCTACACCTTC.